The present T cell receptor beta chain was sequenced within a study of cytomegalovirus exposure and HLA in healthy donors. On the study more broadly: Among about 179 million T cells, an earlier analysis found roughly 110 million unique TCR beta sequences.

With 60 Vbeta and 13 Jbeta primers, the PCR was carried out. Only in-frame clones appear in the TCRdb table, and some are missing; sequencing was by immunoSEQ multiplex PCR. Among around 200,000 clones listed, just under 75% were seen once. V lost 1 base to trimming and J lost 5 bases, with 12 bases between them. The germline V gene encodes CDR1 LNHDA and CDR2 SQIVND (reference sequence). The CDR3 extends over 14 amino acids. This sequence originates from a woman aged 25 to 45 in good health and CMV-seropositive. The sequenced sample consisted of PBMCs. The gene calls are TRBV19 and TRBJ2-7; tentative D call: TRBD2 (6 bases). The CDR3 DNA follows: TGTGCCAGTAGTATAGTAGGAGGGACCGACGAGCAGTACTTC. It specifies CASSIVGGTDEQYF. Supplemented by reference TRBV19 and TRBJ2-7, the full variable domain reads DGGITQSPKYLFRKEGQNVTLSCEQNLNHDAMYWYRQDPGQGLRLIYYSQIVNDFQKGDIAEGYSVSREKKESFPLTVTSAQKNPTAFYLCASSIVGGTDEQYFGPGTRLTVT.